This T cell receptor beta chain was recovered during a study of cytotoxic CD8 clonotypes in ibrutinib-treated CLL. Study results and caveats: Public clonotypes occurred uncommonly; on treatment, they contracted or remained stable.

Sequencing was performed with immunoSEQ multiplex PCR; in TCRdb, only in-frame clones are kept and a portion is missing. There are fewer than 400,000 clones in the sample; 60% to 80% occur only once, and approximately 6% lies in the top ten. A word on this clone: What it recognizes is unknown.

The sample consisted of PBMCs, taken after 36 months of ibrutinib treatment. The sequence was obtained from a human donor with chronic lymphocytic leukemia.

Here the CDR3 reads CSVAGLADPGTGELFF. CDR3 nucleotides: TGCAGCGTGGCGGGACTAGCGGACCCCGGAACCGGGGAGCTGTTTTTT. The chain combines TRBV29-1 with TRBJ2-2, with 11 bases aligning to TRBD2. Germline CDR1 SQVTM, CDR2 ANQGSEA. The trim removed 6 bases at V and 5 bases at J, leaving 11 bases unmatched. The CDR3 has 16 amino acids.